This TCR beta chain was captured by sequencing in a study of regulatory T cells in long-lasting Graves disease. General study findings and limits: Among samples with persistent disease, TRBV28, TRBJ1-2 and TRBJ2-5 were favored.

The CDR3 loop spans 13 amino acids. CDR1 is SEHNR, CDR2 FQNEAQ, per germline (reference sequence). V lost 3 bases and J lost 3, with 9 bases in between. Libraries of TCR beta came from iRepertoire HTBI primers plus Arm-PCR of CDR3 regions. TCRdb reprocessed the multiplex PCR reads via MiXCR and lists one record per CDR3 protein. The sample includes 400,000 to 500,000 distinct CDR3 sequences, 16% of them seen just once. As for this clonotype: The antigen is undetermined.

Documented time point: newly diagnosed GD, antithyroid drugs for less than 3 months. Preparation of the TCR library used RNA extracted from PBMCs. In addition, the sample was reused for a study of T cells in Graves' hyperthyroidism and ophthalmopathy.

Sequenced here: peripheral blood mononuclear cells (PBMCs), sampled at new diagnosis, from a patient treated with antithyroid drugs. The V call is TRBV7-9, the J call TRBJ2-7; D unresolved. The TCR comes from a woman in her twenties or thirties with Graves disease. CDR3 sequence (DNA): TGTGCCAGCAGCTTCGGATCGGTCTACGAGCAGTACTTC. This encodes CASSFGSVYEQYF.